The rows below give T cell receptor beta chains drawn from one sample of a study of cytomegalovirus exposure and HLA in healthy donors. Here immunoSEQ multiplex PCR was the method, and the copy in TCRdb shows in-frame clones only, minus some. The sample data list under 90,000 clones. What was sequenced was PBMCs. The receptors here all came from a man over 45 in good health and CMV-seropositive. Both conserved end residues are part of each CDR3. D genes are given only for firm matches.

d_gene: TRBD1; v_gene: TRBV18; j_gene: TRBJ2-4; CDR3aa: CASSPVTGTGGGNIQYF; CDR3nt: TGTGCCAGCTCACCCGTCACTGGGACAGGGGGGGGAAACATTCAGTACTTC
d_gene: -; v_gene: TRBV5-1; j_gene: TRBJ1-2; CDR3aa: CASSLGFRDYGYTF; CDR3nt: TGCGCCAGCAGCCTCGGATTTAGAGACTACGGCTACACCTTC
d_gene: -; v_gene: TRBV28; j_gene: TRBJ2-5; CDR3aa: CASSLSYSGQMTQYF; CDR3nt: TGTGCCAGCAGTTTATCCTACAGTGGCCAAATGACCCAGTACTTC
d_gene: -; v_gene: TRBV23-1; j_gene: TRBJ1-4; CDR3aa: CASILHERGARGMGNEKLFF; CDR3nt: TGCGCCAGCATTCTCCATGAACGCGGGGCACGTGGAATGGGTAATGAAAAACTGTTTTTT
d_gene: -; v_gene: TRBV2; j_gene: TRBJ1-2; CDR3aa: CASSVHANYGYTF; CDR3nt: TGTGCCAGCAGTGTACACGCTAACTATGGCTACACCTTC
d_gene: -; v_gene: TRBV5-1; j_gene: TRBJ1-1; CDR3aa: CASSPLGNTEAFF; CDR3nt: TGCGCCAGCAGCCCCCTAGGGAACACTGAAGCTTTCTTT
d_gene: -; v_gene: TRBV7-2; j_gene: TRBJ1-2; CDR3aa: CASSLDRVGLQGGTF; CDR3nt: TGTGCCAGCAGCTTAGATCGGGTTGGCCTTCAAGGTGGCACCTTC
d_gene: TRBD1; v_gene: TRBV6-5; j_gene: TRBJ1-2; CDR3aa: CASSYAQGLNYGYTF; CDR3nt: TGTGCCAGCAGTTACGCACAGGGGCTGAACTATGGCTACACCTTC
d_gene: TRBD2; v_gene: TRBV19; j_gene: TRBJ2-5; CDR3aa: CASRTQPTGLVEQETQYF; CDR3nt: TGTGCCAGTCGGACACAGCCTACGGGACTAGTTGAACAAGAGACCCAGTACTTC
d_gene: -; v_gene: TRBV27; j_gene: TRBJ1-5; CDR3aa: CASSSKDRGQPQHF; CDR3nt: TGTGCCAGCAGCTCTAAGGATCGCGGTCAGCCCCAGCATTTT
d_gene: TRBD1; v_gene: TRBV7-9; j_gene: TRBJ1-1; CDR3aa: CASRPNRGWNTEAFF; CDR3nt: TGTGCCAGCAGACCCAACAGGGGATGGAACACTGAAGCTTTCTTT